Below, 3 T cell receptor beta chains from the same sample are listed, as sequenced in a study of neoadjuvant anti-PD-1 for oral cavity cancer. TCRdb's table, derived via immunoSEQ multiplex PCR, lists solely in-frame clones and lacks some. The table includes about 72,000 clones, around 83% detected once. The material was PBMCs, obtained before nivolumab (anti-PD-1) treatment. All receptors come from a person between 35 and 79 years old with oral cavity squamous cell carcinoma.

The V and J genes are TRBV9 and TRBJ2-1; 7 positions match TRBD2. The CDR3 is 16 residues long. The V gene's germline CDR1 is SGDLS and CDR2 YYNGEE. The V segment lost 0 bases and the J segment 0 bases; nucleotides outside the gene matches: 3. In DNA, the CDR3 is TGTGCCAGCAGCGTAGACGGCGGGAGCTCCTACAATGAGCAGTTCTTC. Its protein product is CASSVDGGSSYNEQFF.

This chain uses TRBV5-1 with TRBJ2-3; 12 bases fit TRBD1. Germline V gene sequence: CDR1 SGHRS, CDR2 YFSETQ. J was trimmed by 6 bases and V by 4 bases; bases with no gene match: 6. The CDR3 has 15 amino acids. The CDR3 nucleotides read TGCGCCAGCAGCCAGGGGACAGGGGGCATGGATACGCAGTATTTT. Translated: CASSQGTGGMDTQYF. Using reference TRBV5-1 and TRBJ2-3 for the parts outside the CDR3, the full variable domain is KAGVTQTPRYLIKTRGQQVTLSCSPISGHRSVSWYQQTPGQGLQFLFEYFSETQRNKGNFPGRFSGRQFSNSRSEMNVSTLELGDSALYLCASSQGTGGMDTQYFGPGTRLTVL.

The chain uses TRBV30 and TRBJ2-5, with a weak D call TRBD1 (5 bases). Germline values: CDR1 GTSNPN, CDR2 SVGIG (reference sequence). V lost 5 bases, J lost 4 bases, and 11 bases lay in between. The CDR3 has 12 residues. CDR3 DNA sequence: TGTGCCTGGGCTAGGGGTGGAGAGACCCAGTACTTC. This gives the protein CAWARGGETQYF. The complete variable domain, with remaining parts taken from reference TRBV30 and TRBJ2-5, reads SQTIHQWPATLVQPVGSPLSLECTVEGTSNPNLYWYRQAAGRGLQLLFYSVGIGQISSEVPQNLSASRPQDRQFILSSKKLLLSDSGFYLCAWARGGETQYFGPGTRLLVL.